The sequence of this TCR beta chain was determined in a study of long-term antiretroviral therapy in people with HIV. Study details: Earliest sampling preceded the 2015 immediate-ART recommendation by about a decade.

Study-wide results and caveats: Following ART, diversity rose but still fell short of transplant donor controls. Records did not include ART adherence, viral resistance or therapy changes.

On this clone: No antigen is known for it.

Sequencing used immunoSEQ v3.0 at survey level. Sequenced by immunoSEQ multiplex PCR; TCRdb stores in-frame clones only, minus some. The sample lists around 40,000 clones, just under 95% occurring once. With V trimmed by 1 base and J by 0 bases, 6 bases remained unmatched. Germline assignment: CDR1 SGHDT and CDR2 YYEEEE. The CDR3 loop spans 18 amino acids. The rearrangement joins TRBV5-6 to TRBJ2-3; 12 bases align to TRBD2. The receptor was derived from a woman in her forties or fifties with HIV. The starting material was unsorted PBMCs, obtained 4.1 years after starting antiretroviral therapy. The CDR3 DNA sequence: TGTGCCAGCAGCTTGATGACTAGCGGGGGACTCAGCACAGATACGCAGTATTTT. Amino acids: CASSLMTSGGLSTDTQYF.